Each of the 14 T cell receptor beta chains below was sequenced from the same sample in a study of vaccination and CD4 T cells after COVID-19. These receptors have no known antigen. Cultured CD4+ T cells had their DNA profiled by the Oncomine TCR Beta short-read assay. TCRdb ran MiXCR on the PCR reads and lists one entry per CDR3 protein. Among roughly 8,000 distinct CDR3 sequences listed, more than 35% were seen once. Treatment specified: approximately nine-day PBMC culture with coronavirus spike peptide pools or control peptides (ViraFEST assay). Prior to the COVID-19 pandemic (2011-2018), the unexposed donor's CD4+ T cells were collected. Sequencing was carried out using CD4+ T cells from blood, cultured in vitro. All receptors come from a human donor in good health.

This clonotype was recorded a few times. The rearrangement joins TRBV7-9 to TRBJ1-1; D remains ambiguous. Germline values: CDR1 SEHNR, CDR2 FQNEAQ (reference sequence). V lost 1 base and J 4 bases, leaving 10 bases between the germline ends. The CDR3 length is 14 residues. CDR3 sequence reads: CASSLGGEGTEAFF. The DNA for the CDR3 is TGTGCCAGCAGCTTAGGAGGTGAAGGCACTGAAGCTTTCTTT.

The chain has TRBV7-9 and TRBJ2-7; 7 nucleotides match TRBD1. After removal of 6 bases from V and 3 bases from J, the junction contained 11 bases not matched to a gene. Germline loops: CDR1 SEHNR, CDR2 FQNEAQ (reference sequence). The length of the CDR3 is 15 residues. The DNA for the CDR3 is TGTGCCAGCAGGGCCAGGACAGGAGAAAACTACGAGCAGTACTTC. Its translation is CASRARTGENYEQYF.

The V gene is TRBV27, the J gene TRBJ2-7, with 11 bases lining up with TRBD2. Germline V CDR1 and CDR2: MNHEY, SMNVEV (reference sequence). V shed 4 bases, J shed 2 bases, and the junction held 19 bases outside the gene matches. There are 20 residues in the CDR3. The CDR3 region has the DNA TGTGCCAGCAGTTCCCCCAGACTAGCGGGAACAGGCCGCTCAACCTACGAGCAGTACTTC. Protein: CASSSPRLAGTGRSTYEQYF.

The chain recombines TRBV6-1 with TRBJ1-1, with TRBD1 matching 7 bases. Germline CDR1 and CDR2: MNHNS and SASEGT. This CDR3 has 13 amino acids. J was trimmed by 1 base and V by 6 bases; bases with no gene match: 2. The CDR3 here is CASSGTENTEAFF. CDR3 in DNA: TGTGCCAGCAGCGGGACAGAGAACACTGAAGCTTTCTTT.

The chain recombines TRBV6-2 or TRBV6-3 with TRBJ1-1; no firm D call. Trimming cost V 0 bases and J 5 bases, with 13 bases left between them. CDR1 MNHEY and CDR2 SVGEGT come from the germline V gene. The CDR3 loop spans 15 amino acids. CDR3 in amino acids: CASSYSGEALTEAFF. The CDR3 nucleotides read TGTGCCAGCAGTTACTCTGGGGAAGCATTAACTGAAGCTTTCTTT.

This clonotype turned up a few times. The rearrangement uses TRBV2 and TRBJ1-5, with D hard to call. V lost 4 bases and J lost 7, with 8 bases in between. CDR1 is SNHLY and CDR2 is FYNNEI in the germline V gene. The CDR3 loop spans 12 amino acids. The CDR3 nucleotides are TGTGCCAGCAGTGTCCAATGGCAGCCCCAGCATTTT. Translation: CASSVQWQPQHF.

The CDR3 DNA reads TGTGCCAGTAGTGTTGGGATTGGCTATGGCTACACCTTC. Its translation: CASSVGIGYGYTF. V is TRBV19 and J is TRBJ1-2; D uncertain. Germline loops: CDR1 LNHDA, CDR2 SQIVND (reference sequence). The CDR3 extends over 13 amino acids. The V end lost 5 bases, the J end lost 4 bases, and 11 bases lay between the germline ends.

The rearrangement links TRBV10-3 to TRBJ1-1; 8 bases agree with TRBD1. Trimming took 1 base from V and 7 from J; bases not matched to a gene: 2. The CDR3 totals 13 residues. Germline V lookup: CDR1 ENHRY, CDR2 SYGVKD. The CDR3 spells CAISEWDRYEAFF. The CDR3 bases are TGTGCCATCAGTGAGTGGGACAGGTATGAAGCTTTCTTT.

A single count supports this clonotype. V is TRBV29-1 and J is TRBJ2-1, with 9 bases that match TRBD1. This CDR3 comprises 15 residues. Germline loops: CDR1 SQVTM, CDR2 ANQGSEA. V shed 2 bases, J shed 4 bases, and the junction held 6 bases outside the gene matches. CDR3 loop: CSVESRDRAYNEQFF. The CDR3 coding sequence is TGCAGCGTTGAATCCCGGGACAGGGCTTACAATGAGCAGTTCTTC.

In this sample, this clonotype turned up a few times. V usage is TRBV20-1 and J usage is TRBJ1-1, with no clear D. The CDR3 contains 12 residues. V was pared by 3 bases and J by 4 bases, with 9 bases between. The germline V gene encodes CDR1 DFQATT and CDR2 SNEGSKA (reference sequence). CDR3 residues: CSASRLGTEAFF. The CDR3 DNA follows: TGCAGTGCTAGTCGCCTCGGCACTGAAGCTTTCTTT.

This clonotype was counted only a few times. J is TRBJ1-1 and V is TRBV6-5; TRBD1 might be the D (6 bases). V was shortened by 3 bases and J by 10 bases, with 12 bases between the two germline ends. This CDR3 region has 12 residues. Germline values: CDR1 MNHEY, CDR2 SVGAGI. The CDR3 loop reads CASSYGGSGAFF. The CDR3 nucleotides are TGTGCCAGCAGTTATGGGGGCTCGGGAGCTTTCTTT.

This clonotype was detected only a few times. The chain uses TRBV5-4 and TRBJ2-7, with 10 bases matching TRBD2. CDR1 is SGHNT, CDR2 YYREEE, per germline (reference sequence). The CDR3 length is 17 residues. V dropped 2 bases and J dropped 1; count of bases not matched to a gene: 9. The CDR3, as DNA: TGTGCCAGCAGCTTCCCCAGCGGGGGGGGAAAGTCCTACGAGCAGTACTTC. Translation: CASSFPSGGGKSYEQYF. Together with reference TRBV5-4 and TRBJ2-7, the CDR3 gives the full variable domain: ETGVTQSPTHLIKTRGQQVTLRCSSQSGHNTVSWYQQALGQGPQFIFQYYREEENGRGNFPPRFSGLQFPNYSSELNVNALELDDSALYLCASSFPSGGGKSYEQYFGPGTRLTVT.

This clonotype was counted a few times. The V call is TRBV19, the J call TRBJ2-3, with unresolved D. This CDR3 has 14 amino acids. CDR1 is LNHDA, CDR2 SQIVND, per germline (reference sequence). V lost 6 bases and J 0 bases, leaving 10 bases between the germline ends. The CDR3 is CASRPRPSTDTQYF. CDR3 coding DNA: TGTGCCAGTAGACCTAGACCTAGCACAGATACGCAGTATTTT.

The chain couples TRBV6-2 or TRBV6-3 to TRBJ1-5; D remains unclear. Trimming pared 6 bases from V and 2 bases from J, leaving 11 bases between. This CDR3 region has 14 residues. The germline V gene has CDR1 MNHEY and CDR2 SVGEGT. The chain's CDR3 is CASSTYGGNQPQHF. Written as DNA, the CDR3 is TGTGCCAGCAGCACCTACGGGGGCAATCAGCCCCAGCATTTT.